This T cell receptor (beta chain) comes out of a study of T cells after somatic rescue of genetic block. Clones were read by immunoSEQ multiplex PCR, and TCRdb kept only the in-frame ones, dropping some. The sample consists of tens of thousands of clones, just over 90% of them appearing once. Germline V gene lookup returns CDR1 MDHEN and CDR2 SYDVKM. This CDR3 has 14 amino acids. Trimming cost V 5 bases and J 3 bases; bases outside gene matches: 7. The specimen was peripheral blood mononuclear cells (PBMCs). The genes are TRBV28 and TRBJ2-7; 7 bases align to TRBD1. The sequence derives from a man aged 25 to 40. The CDR3 sequence: CASSQDRVRYEQYF. The CDR3 DNA follows: TGTGCCAGCAGTCAAGACAGGGTACGCTACGAGCAGTACTTC.